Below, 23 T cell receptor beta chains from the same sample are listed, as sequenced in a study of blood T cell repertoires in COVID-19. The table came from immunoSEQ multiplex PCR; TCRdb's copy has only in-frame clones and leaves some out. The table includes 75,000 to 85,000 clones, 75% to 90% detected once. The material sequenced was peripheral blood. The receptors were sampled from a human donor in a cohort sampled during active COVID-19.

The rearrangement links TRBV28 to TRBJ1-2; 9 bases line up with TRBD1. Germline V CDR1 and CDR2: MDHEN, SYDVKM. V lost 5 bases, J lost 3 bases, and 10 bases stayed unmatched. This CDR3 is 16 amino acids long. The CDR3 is CASSPVGTGPHYGYTF. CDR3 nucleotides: TGTGCCAGCAGTCCAGTCGGGACAGGGCCTCACTATGGCTACACCTTC.

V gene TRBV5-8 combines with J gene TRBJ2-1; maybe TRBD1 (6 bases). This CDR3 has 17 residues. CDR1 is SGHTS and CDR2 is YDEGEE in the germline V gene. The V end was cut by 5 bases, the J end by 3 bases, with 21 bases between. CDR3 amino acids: CASRHRQAPLLYNEQFF. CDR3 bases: TGTGCCAGCAGACATAGACAGGCCCCCCTCCTCTACAATGAGCAGTTCTTC.

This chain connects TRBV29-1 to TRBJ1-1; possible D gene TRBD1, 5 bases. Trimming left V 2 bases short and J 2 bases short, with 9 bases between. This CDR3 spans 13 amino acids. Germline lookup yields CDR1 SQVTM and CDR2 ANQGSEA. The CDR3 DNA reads TGCAGCGTTGAACAAGGGACTAACACTGAAGCTTTCTTT. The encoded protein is CSVEQGTNTEAFF. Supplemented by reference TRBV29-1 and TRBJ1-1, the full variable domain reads SAVISQKPSRDICQRGTSLTIQCQVDSQVTMMFWYRQQPGQSLTLIATANQGSEATYESGFVIDKFPISRPNLTFSTLTVSNMSPEDSSIYLCSVEQGTNTEAFFGQGTRLTVV.

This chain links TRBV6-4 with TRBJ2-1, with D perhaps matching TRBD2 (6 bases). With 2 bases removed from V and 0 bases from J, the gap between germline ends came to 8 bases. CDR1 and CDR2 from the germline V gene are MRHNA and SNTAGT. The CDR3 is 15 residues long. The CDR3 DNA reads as TGTGCCAGCAGTGACGGAGGGAGCTCCTACAATGAGCAGTTCTTC. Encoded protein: CASSDGGSSYNEQFF.

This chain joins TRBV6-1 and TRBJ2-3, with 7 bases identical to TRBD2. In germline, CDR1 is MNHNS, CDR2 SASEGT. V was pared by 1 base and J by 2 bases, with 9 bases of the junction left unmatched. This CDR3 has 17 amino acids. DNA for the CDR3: TGTGCCAGCAGTGAAGTTAGTGGGGGAGGGGCCACAGATACGCAGTATTTT. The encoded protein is CASSEVSGGGATDTQYF.

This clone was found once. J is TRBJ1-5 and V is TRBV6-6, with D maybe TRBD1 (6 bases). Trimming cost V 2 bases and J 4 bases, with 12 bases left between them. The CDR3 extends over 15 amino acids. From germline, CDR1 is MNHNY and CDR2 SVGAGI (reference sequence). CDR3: CASSYVDSGNQPQHF. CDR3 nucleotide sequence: TGTGCCAGCAGTTACGTGGACAGCGGAAATCAGCCCCAGCATTTT.

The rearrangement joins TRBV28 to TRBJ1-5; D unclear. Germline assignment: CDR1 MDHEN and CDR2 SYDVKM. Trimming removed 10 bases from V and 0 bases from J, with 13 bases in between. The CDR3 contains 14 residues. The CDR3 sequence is CATRESNSNQPQHF. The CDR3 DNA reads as TGTGCCACCCGCGAGTCCAATAGCAATCAGCCCCAGCATTTT. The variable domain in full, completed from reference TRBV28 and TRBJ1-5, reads DVKVTQSSRYLVKRTGEKVFLECVQDMDHENMFWYRQDPGLGLRLIYFSYDVKMKEKGDIPEGYSVSREKKERFSLILESASTNQTSMYLCATRESNSNQPQHFGDGTRLSIL.

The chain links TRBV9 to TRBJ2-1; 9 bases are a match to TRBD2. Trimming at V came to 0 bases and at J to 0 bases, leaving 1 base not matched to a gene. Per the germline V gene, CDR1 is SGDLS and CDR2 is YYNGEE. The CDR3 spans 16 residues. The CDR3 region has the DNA TGTGCCAGCAGCGTAGGCGGGGGGGCCTCCTACAATGAGCAGTTCTTC. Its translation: CASSVGGGASYNEQFF.

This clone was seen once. The CDR3 here is CASSYSSPGGNYGYTF. The CDR3 DNA reads TGTGCCAGCAGTTACTCATCTCCAGGGGGAAACTATGGCTACACCTTC. V and J are TRBV6-6 and TRBJ1-2; 7 bases are a match to TRBD1. The CDR3 length is 16 residues. Germline lookup yields CDR1 MNHNY and CDR2 SVGAGI (reference sequence). With 0 bases clipped from V and 2 bases from J, the junction kept 6 bases outside the gene matches.

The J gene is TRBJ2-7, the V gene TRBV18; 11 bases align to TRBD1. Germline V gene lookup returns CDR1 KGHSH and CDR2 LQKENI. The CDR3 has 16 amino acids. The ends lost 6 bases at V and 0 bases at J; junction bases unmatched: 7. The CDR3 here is CASSLKGTGGSYEQYF. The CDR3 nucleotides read TGTGCCAGCTCCCTCAAGGGGACAGGGGGCTCCTACGAGCAGTACTTC.

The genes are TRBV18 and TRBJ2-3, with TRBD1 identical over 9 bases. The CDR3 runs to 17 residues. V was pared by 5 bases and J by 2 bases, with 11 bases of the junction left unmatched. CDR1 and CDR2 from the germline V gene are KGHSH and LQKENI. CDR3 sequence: CASSEALQGAHTDTQYF. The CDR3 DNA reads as TGTGCCAGCTCAGAAGCATTACAGGGGGCGCACACAGATACGCAGTATTTT.

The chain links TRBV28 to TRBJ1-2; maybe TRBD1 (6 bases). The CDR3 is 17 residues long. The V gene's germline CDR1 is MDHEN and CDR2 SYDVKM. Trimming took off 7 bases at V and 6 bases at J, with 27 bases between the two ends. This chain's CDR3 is CASTPFKSGGGGHGYTF. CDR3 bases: TGTGCCAGCACCCCGTTTAAGTCGGGAGGAGGGGGGCATGGCTACACCTTC.

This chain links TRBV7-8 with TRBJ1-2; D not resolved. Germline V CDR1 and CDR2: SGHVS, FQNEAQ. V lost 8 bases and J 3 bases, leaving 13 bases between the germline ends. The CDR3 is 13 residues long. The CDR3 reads CASPTRRYYGYTF. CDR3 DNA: TGTGCCAGCCCGACCCGGAGGTACTATGGCTACACCTTC.

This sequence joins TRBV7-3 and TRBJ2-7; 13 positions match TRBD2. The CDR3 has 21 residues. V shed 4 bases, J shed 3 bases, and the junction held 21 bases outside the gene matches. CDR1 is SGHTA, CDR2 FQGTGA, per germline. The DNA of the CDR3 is TGTGCCAGCAGCTCGACCTCACGGCCTCTAACTAGCGGGAGGGCTCACTACGAGCAGTACTTC. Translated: CASSSTSRPLTSGRAHYEQYF.

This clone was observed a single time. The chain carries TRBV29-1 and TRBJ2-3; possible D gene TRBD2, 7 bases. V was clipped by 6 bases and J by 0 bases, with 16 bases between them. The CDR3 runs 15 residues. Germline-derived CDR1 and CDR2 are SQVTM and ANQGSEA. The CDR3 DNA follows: TGCAGCGTCACCCCGGGGGGCACTAGCACAGATACGCAGTATTTT. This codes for CSVTPGGTSTDTQYF.

The CDR3 coding sequence is TGTGCCAGCAGCTTAGGGGGAGAGAACACTGAAGCTTTCTTT. Its translation is CASSLGGENTEAFF. The chain is built from TRBV11-3 and TRBJ1-1, with D unresolved. The CDR3 contains 14 residues. V was cut by 1 base and J by 1 base, with 7 bases left in between. The germline gives CDR1 SGHNT, CDR2 YENEEA.

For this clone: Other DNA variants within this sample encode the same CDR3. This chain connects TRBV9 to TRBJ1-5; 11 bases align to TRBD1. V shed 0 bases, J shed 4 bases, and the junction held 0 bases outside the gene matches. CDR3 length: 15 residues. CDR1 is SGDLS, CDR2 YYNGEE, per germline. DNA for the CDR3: TGTGCCAGCAGCGTAGGGGACAGGGGGAATCAGCCCCAGCATTTT. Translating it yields CASSVGDRGNQPQHF.

The CDR3: CASSFNRPGQGHNEQFF. Here the CDR3 DNA reads TGTGCCAGCAGCTTCAATAGGCCGGGACAGGGGCACAATGAGCAGTTCTTC. The chain uses TRBV7-6 and TRBJ2-1, with 10 bases identical to TRBD1. CDR1 SGHVS and CDR2 FNYEAQ come from the germline V gene. The CDR3 runs 17 residues. After removal of 3 bases from V and 5 bases from J, the junction contained 10 bases not matched to a gene.

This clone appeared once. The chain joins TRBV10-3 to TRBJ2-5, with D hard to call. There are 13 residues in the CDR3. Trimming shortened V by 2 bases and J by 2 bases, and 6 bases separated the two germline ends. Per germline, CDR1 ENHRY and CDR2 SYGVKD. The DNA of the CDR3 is TGTGCCATCAGTGAGGGCCTTCAAGAGACCCAGTACTTC. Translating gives CAISEGLQETQYF.

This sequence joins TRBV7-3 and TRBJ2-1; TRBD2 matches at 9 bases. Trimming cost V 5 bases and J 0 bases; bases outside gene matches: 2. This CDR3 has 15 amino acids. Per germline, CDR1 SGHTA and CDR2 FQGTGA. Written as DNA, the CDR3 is TGTGCCAGCAGCCAACTAGCGGGCTCCTACAATGAGCAGTTCTTC. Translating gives CASSQLAGSYNEQFF.

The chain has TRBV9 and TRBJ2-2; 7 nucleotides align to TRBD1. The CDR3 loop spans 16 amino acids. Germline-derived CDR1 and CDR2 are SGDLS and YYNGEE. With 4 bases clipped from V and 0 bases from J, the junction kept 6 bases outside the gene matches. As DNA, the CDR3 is TGTGCCAGCAGCTCGGACAGGACGGCGAACACCGGGGAGCTGTTTTTT. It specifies CASSSDRTANTGELFF.

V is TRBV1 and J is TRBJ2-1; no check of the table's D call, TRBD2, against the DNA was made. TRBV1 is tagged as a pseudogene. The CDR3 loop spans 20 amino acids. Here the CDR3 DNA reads TGCACCAGCAGCCAGGGACGAGGACTAGCGGAGATAGGCTCCTACAATGAGCAGTTCTTC. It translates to CTSSQGRGLAEIGSYNEQFF.

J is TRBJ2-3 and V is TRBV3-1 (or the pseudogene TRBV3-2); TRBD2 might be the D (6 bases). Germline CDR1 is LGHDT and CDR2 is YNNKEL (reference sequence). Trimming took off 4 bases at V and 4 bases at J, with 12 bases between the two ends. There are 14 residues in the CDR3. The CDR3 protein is CASSRGERADTQYF. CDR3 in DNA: TGTGCCAGCAGCCGCGGAGAGCGGGCAGATACGCAGTATTTT.